A selection of T cell receptor beta chains follows, all from one sample in a study of blood T cells in healthy people across ages. Via MiXCR, TCRdb re-called the 5' RACE reads, giving one row per CDR3 protein. The data hold almost 1 million distinct CDR3 sequences, with 51% observed a single time. Source material: blood. Receptors were obtained from a woman aged 55-75 years in good health. CDR3s include the opening cysteine and the closing phenylalanine or tryptophan. A D gene is named only where the DNA matches it firmly. For some rows the clone size is stated as once, few or many, or as a class when expanded; others skip it.

V,size,length,D,J,CDR3,DNA
TRBV20-1,-,12,-,TRBJ2-7,CSARPAPYEQYF,TGCAGTGCTAGACCGGCCCCCTACGAGCAGTACTTC
TRBV2,-,12,-,TRBJ2-5,CATGRVVGTQYF,TGTGCCACGGGACGAGTGGTGGGGACCCAGTACTTC
TRBV29-1,-,19,-,TRBJ2-7,CSVEGNGGTGTAPYDQQYF,TGCAGCGTTGAGGGGAATGGGGGGACCGGGACCGCCCCCTACGATCAGCAGTACTTC
TRBV9,-,13,TRBD1,TRBJ2-1,CASSGGTGYEQFF,TGTGCCAGCAGCGGAGGGACAGGGTATGAGCAGTTCTTC
TRBV4-1,-,16,-,TRBJ1-4,CASSQVGPVHNEKLFF,TGCGCCAGCAGCCAAGTCGGGCCAGTTCATAATGAAAAACTGTTTTTT
TRBV10-3,few,12,TRBD2,TRBJ2-7,CAISPAGGEQYF,TGTGCCATCAGTCCGGCGGGGGGGGAGCAGTACTTC
TRBV27,-,15,TRBD2,TRBJ2-7,CASSLRLALSYEQYF,TGTGCCAGCAGTTTAAGACTAGCGCTTTCCTACGAGCAGTACTTC
TRBV20-1,-,11,-,TRBJ2-7,CSATDHYEQYF,TGCAGTGCTACGGACCACTACGAGCAGTACTTC
TRBV6-6,-,14,TRBD1,TRBJ1-6,CASSLGGLYSPLHF,TGTGCCAGCAGTTTAGGGGGCTTGTATTCACCCCTCCACTTT
TRBV5-1,few,15,TRBD2,TRBJ2-5,CASSLGGEGLNEQYF,TGCGCCAGCAGCTTGGGGGGGGAGGGCCTCAATGAGCAGTACTTC
TRBV5-1,-,13,-,TRBJ2-7,CASSLAVGTEQYF,TGCGCCAGCAGCTTGGCCGTGGGTACCGAGCAGTACTTC
TRBV29-1,-,14,TRBD2,TRBJ2-7,CSVAGGREVYEQYF,TGCAGCGTTGCCGGCGGGAGGGAAGTCTACGAGCAGTACTTC
TRBV27,-,14,-,TRBJ1-1,CASRETRLNTEAFF,TGTGCCAGCAGGGAAACTCGGCTTAACACTGAAGCTTTCTTT
TRBV11-2,-,15,-,TRBJ2-5,CASSPRAAQQETQYF,TGTGCCAGCAGCCCCAGAGCGGCCCAGCAAGAGACCCAGTACTTC
TRBV4-3,once,13,-,TRBJ2-7,CASSLKDDDEQYF,TGCGCCAGCAGCCTTAAAGATGACGACGAGCAGTACTTC
TRBV6-1,-,13,-,TRBJ2-5,CASSGVYQETQYF,TGTGCCAGCAGTGGGGTGTACCAAGAGACCCAGTACTTC
TRBV7-2,-,11,-,TRBJ1-1,CASTIKAETFF,TGTGCCAGCACCATAAAGGCTGAAACTTTCTTT
TRBV2,-,15,-,TRBJ1-2,CASSVIVLGPYGYTF,TGTGCCAGCAGTGTAATAGTTTTAGGACCTTATGGCTACACCTTC
TRBV12-3/TRBV12-4,many,14,TRBD2,TRBJ2-7,CASSPGGQAYEQYF,TGTGCCAGCAGCCCGGGAGGGCAGGCGTACGAGCAGTACTTC
TRBV7-9,few,15,TRBD2,TRBJ2-3,CASSFPSGSTDTQYF,TGTGCCAGCAGCTTTCCTAGCGGCAGCACAGATACGCAGTATTTT
TRBV20-1,-,15,TRBD2,TRBJ2-1,CSARAVGGRSNEQFF,TGCAGTGCTAGAGCTGTAGGCGGGAGAAGCAATGAGCAGTTCTTC
TRBV29-1,few,12,-,TRBJ2-7,CSVVGGHYEQYF,TGCAGCGTTGTAGGAGGGCATTACGAGCAGTACTTC
TRBV7-2,many,16,-,TRBJ1-5,CASSLGATRSNQPQHF,TGTGCCAGCAGCTTAGGGGCGACACGGAGCAATCAGCCCCAGCATTTT
TRBV7-6,once,15,-,TRBJ1-4,CASNLDRGTREKLFF,TGTGCCAGCAACTTAGACCGGGGTACCAGGGAAAAACTGTTTTTT
TRBV12-3/TRBV12-4,-,15,TRBD2,TRBJ2-7,CASSPRLAGVPEQYF,TGTGCCAGCAGTCCCCGGCTAGCGGGAGTTCCCGAGCAGTACTTC
TRBV6-4,many,12,-,TRBJ1-2,CASPGAYYGYTF,TGTGCCAGTCCGGGGGCCTACTATGGCTACACCTTC
TRBV2,-,14,-,TRBJ2-4,CASSVLVPRNIQYF,TGTGCCAGCAGTGTTTTGGTTCCTCGAAACATTCAGTACTTC
TRBV7-9,-,16,TRBD2,TRBJ2-3,CASSFGGRAVGDTQYF,TGTGCCAGCAGCTTTGGGGGGAGGGCCGTAGGAGATACGCAGTATTTT
TRBV6-2/TRBV6-3,-,13,-,TRBJ1-4,CASRRGGGTLLFF,TGTGCCAGCAGACGAGGGGGAGGGACGTTGCTGTTTTTT
TRBV12-3/TRBV12-4,once,15,-,TRBJ2-5,CASSLALGGEETQYF,TGTGCCAGCAGTTTAGCTTTGGGGGGCGAGGAGACCCAGTACTTC
TRBV20-1,-,13,-,TRBJ2-7,CGARTPGWDEQYF,TGCGGTGCCAGGACCCCCGGCTGGGACGAGCAGTACTTC
TRBV7-3,-,15,-,TRBJ2-1,CASSLSRGSHREQFF,TGTGCCAGCAGCTTAAGTCGAGGCTCCCACCGGGAGCAGTTCTTC
TRBV11-2,few,16,TRBD2,TRBJ2-7,CASSETTGTSIYEQYF,TGTGCCAGCAGCGAAACCACCGGGACTAGCATCTACGAGCAGTACTTC
TRBV3-1,-,16,-,TRBJ2-3,CASSQWRSVGTDTQYF,TGTGCCAGCAGCCAATGGAGATCAGTCGGCACAGATACGCAGTATTTT
TRBV27,-,15,TRBD1,TRBJ2-4,CASSTYRGAKNIQYF,TGTGCCAGCAGTACTTACAGGGGCGCCAAAAACATTCAGTACTTC
TRBV7-2,-,11,-,TRBJ2-2,CASSSYGELFF,TGTGCCAGCAGCTCGTACGGGGAGCTGTTTTTT
TRBV20-1,-,12,TRBD1,TRBJ1-4,CSAGGQDGKLFF,TGCAGTGCAGGTGGACAGGACGGAAAACTGTTTTTT
TRBV11-2,few,13,-,TRBJ2-7,CASSYRREGEQYF,TGTGCCAGCAGCTACAGACGAGAGGGCGAGCAGTACTTC
TRBV18,-,13,-,TRBJ2-7,CAGSRDGSYEQYF,TGTGCCGGCTCACGGGACGGCTCCTACGAGCAGTACTTC
TRBV29-1,few,12,-,TRBJ2-1,CSGAHPQGEQFF,TGCAGCGGCGCTCACCCACAAGGTGAGCAGTTCTTC
TRBV2,-,12,-,TRBJ2-5,CASTRAKETQYF,TGTGCCAGCACCAGGGCTAAAGAGACCCAGTACTTC
TRBV13,-,14,TRBD2,TRBJ2-4,CASTELAGGGEQYF,TGTGCCAGCACCGAACTAGCGGGAGGAGGTGAGCAGTACTTC
TRBV28,-,14,-,TRBJ2-5,CAITTSRLQETQYF,TGTGCCATAACTACGTCCCGGCTCCAAGAGACCCAGTACTTC
TRBV6-2/TRBV6-3,many,15,-,TRBJ2-7,CASSSSGGGTYEQYF,TGTGCCAGCAGTTCTTCCGGGGGAGGCACGTACGAGCAGTACTTC
TRBV6-5,few,15,-,TRBJ2-1,CASSFGFASGNEQFF,TGTGCCAGCAGTTTCGGGTTCGCTTCGGGCAATGAGCAGTTCTTC
TRBV20-1,-,11,-,TRBJ2-7,CSAEGAYEQYF,TGCAGTGCTGAGGGGGCCTACGAGCAGTACTTC
TRBV15,-,17,-,TRBJ2-5,CATSRAAGRGLAETQYF,TGTGCCACCAGCAGAGCCGCGGGAAGGGGATTGGCGGAGACCCAGTACTTC
TRBV20-1,-,16,TRBD2,TRBJ2-2,CSAFPGLAGGAGELFF,TGCAGTGCCTTCCCGGGACTAGCGGGAGGGGCCGGGGAGCTGTTTTTT
TRBV4-2,once,14,-,TRBJ2-3,CASSQDYVTDTQYF,TGTGCCAGCAGCCAAGACTACGTTACAGATACGCAGTATTTT
TRBV20-1,-,13,TRBD2,TRBJ2-7,CSASGRSTYEQYF,TGCAGTGCTAGCGGGAGGTCAACCTACGAGCAGTACTTC
TRBV3-1,-,14,TRBD1,TRBJ1-4,CASSRIPGQQKLFF,TGTGCCAGCAGCCGAATTCCGGGACAGCAAAAACTGTTTTTT
TRBV27,-,15,TRBD2,TRBJ2-3,CASKNLAGGPDTQYF,TGTGCCAGCAAAAATCTAGCGGGAGGCCCAGATACGCAGTATTTT
TRBV28,few,18,TRBD2,TRBJ2-2,CASSLLGTSGPNTGELFF,TGTGCCAGCAGTTTACTAGGGACTAGCGGGCCCAACACCGGGGAGCTGTTTTTT
TRBV29-1,few,15,-,TRBJ2-5,CSVEDSGGALETQYF,TGCAGCGTTGAAGATTCGGGGGGCGCGTTGGAGACCCAGTACTTC
TRBV4-3,-,13,-,TRBJ1-1,CASSPTWGTEAFF,TGCGCCAGCAGCCCCACCTGGGGCACTGAAGCTTTCTTT
TRBV20-1,-,16,TRBD2,TRBJ2-3,CSARTGLAGVADTQYF,TGCAGTGCTAGAACCGGACTAGCGGGAGTTGCAGATACGCAGTATTTT
TRBV28,-,13,-,TRBJ1-5,CASSLEGLGPQHF,TGTGCCAGCAGTTTGGAGGGTTTGGGGCCCCAGCATTTT
TRBV20-1,few,12,-,TRBJ2-7,CSALPGDYEQYF,TGCAGTGCTCTACCCGGGGACTACGAGCAGTACTTC
TRBV27,-,11,-,TRBJ1-2,CATSGGYGYTF,TGTGCCACCTCCGGGGGCTATGGCTACACCTTC
TRBV20-1,once,14,TRBD2,TRBJ2-5,CSARGASGMVEQYF,TGCAGTGCTAGAGGAGCTAGCGGGATGGTTGAGCAGTACTTC